This T cell receptor (beta chain) emerged from a study of shared clonotypes between healthy human individuals. Produced via immunoSEQ multiplex PCR; TCRdb's table is partial and in-frame only. The sample records more than 2 million clones, about 95% being singletons. Only CD45RO-negative cells positively selected for CCR7 counted as naive CD8 cells, so terminally differentiated effector memory CD45RA+ cells were excluded. The sequence was obtained from a man between 18 and 29 years old in good health. The sample comprised naive CD8+ T cells sorted from blood.

CDR3 protein: CASSDWQSPLEFEKLFF. The CDR3 nucleotides read TGTGCCAGCAGTGATTGGCAGTCACCTTTAGAATTTGAAAAACTGTTTTTT. The chain couples TRBV2 to TRBJ1-4; D is ambiguous. The CDR3 totals 17 residues. V was shortened by 3 bases and J by 7 bases, with 21 bases between the two germline ends. Germline CDR1 SNHLY, CDR2 FYNNEI. The full variable domain, in which reference TRBV2 and TRBJ1-4 provide the parts outside the CDR3, is EPEVTQTPSHQVTQMGQEVILRCVPISNHLYFYWYRQILGQKVEFLVSFYNNEISEKSEIFDDQFSVERPDGSNFTLKIRSTKLEDSAMYFCASSDWQSPLEFEKLFFGSGTQLSVL.